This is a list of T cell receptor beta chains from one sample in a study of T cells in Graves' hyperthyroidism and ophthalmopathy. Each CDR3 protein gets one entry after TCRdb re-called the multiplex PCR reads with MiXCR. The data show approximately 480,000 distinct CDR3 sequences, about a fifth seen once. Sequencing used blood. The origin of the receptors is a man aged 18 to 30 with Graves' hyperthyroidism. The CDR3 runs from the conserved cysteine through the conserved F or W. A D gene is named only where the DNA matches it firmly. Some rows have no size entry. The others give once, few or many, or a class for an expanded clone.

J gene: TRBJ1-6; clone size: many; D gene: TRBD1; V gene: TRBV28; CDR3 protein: CAINRNPTGFNSPLHF; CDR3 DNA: TGTGCCATCAACCGCAATCCGACAGGGTTCAATTCACCCCTCCACTTT
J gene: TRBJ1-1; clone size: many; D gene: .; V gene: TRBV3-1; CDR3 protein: CASSPPRNTEAFF; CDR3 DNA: TGTGCCAGCAGCCCCCCCCGGAACACTGAAGCTTTCTTT
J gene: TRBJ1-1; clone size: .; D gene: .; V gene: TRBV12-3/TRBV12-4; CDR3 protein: CASSLKSGFTEAFF; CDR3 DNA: TGTGCCAGCAGTCTGAAATCAGGGTTCACTGAAGCTTTCTTT
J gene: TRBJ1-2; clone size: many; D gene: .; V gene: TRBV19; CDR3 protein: CASGTGFYGYTF; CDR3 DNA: TGTGCCAGCGGAACAGGGTTCTATGGCTACACCTTC
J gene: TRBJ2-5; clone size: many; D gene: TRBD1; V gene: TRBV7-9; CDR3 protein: CASSLGQGASETQYF; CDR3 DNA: TGTGCCAGCAGCTTGGGACAGGGGGCGAGTGAGACCCAGTACTTC
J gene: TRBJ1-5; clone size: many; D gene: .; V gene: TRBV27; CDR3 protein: CASIRQGSQRPQHF; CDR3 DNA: TGTGCCAGCATACGTCAGGGCTCCCAGCGGCCCCAGCATTTT
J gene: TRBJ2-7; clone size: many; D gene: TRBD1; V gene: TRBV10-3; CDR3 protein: CAINPTGLDEQYF; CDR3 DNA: TGTGCCATCAACCCGACAGGGTTGGACGAGCAGTACTTC
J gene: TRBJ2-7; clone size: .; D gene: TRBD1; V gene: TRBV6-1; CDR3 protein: CASMRTGSYEQYF; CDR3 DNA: TGTGCCAGCATGCGGACAGGCTCCTACGAGCAGTACTTC
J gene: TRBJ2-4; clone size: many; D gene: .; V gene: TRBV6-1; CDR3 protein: CASSGYHLGDKNIQYF; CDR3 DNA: TGTGCCAGCAGTGGGTATCACCTGGGGGACAAAAACATTCAGTACTTC
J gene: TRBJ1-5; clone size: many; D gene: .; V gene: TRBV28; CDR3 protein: CASSLEGQPQHF; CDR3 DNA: TGTGCCAGCAGTTTAGAGGGCCAGCCCCAGCATTTT
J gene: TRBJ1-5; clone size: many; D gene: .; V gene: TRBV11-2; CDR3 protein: CASSSGQLNQPQHF; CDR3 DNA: TGTGCCAGCAGCTCCGGACAGCTCAATCAGCCCCAGCATTTT
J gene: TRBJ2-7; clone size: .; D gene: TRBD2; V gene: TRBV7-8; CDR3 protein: CASSLAGGEGEQYF; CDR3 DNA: TGTGCCAGCAGCTTAGCGGGGGGGGAGGGCGAGCAGTACTTC
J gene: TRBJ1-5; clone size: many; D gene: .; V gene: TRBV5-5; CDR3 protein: CASSFKGQGPQHF; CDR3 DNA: TGTGCCAGCAGCTTCAAAGGGCAGGGGCCCCAGCATTTT
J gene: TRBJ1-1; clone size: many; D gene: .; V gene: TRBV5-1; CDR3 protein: CASSPSSGPYTEAFF; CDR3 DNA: TGCGCCAGCAGCCCGAGCTCAGGACCCTACACTGAAGCTTTCTTT
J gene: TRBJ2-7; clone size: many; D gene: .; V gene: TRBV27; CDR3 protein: CASSYGGGWYEQYF; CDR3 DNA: TGTGCCAGCAGCTATGGGGGGGGCTGGTACGAGCAGTACTTC
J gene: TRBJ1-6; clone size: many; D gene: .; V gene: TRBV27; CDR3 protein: CASSFTGTSRFPNSPLHF; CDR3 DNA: TGTGCCAGCAGTTTCACCGGGACGTCGCGTTTCCCCAATTCACCCCTCCACTTT
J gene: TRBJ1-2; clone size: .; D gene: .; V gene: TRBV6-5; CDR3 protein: CASSYSGGGYGYTF; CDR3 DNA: TGTGCCAGCAGTTACTCGGGAGGGGGCTATGGCTACACCTTC